This T cell receptor (beta chain) emerged from a study of shared clonotypes between healthy human individuals. Findings and limits, study-wide: Inspection by rarefaction showed sorted-subset sequencing to be incomplete despite large depth.

Naive CD8 cells were CD45RO-negative, positively selected for CCR7, excluding terminally differentiated effector memory CD45RA+ cells. Sequenced by immunoSEQ multiplex PCR; TCRdb stores in-frame clones only, minus some. The sample holds under 1 million clones, 85% to 95% seen once. With regard to this clone: Its antigen is as yet unknown.

Trimming shortened V by 1 base and J by 7 bases, and 16 bases separated the two germline ends. This CDR3 spans 15 amino acids. Germline assignment: CDR1 SGHVS and CDR2 FNYEAQ. V and J are TRBV7-6 and TRBJ1-1; maybe TRBD1 (5 bases). The sample was naive CD8+ T cells sorted from blood. The TCR sequence derives from a young man in good health. DNA of the CDR3: TGTGCCAGCAGCTTAGGGGGGACCTCAGCCGATGAAGCTTTCTTT. Protein product: CASSLGGTSADEAFF.